The entry below describes one TCR beta chain. Its antigen is unidentified. The data belong to a study of T cell responses to AZD1222 COVID-19 vaccine. This table comes from immunoSEQ multiplex PCR, and its TCRdb copy is limited to in-frame clones, with some not included. The repertoire holds 100,000 to 150,000 clones, with roughly 84% as singletons. Broader study findings: Scientists sampled the repertoires only once the peak T cell response had passed.

CDR1 LNHNV and CDR2 YYDKDF come from the germline V gene (reference sequence). This CDR3 has 15 amino acids. V was trimmed by 1 base and J by 0 bases, leaving 9 bases between them. The material was peripheral blood, obtained 28 days after the second AZD1222 dose. This clonotype was sampled from an adult who received the AZD1222 COVID-19 vaccine. This rearrangement joins TRBV15 to TRBJ1-1, with D possibly being TRBD1 (6 bases). In DNA form, the CDR3 reads TGTGCCACCAGCAGAGGTCGGGGGCTGAACACTGAAGCTTTCTTT. Amino acids: CATSRGRGLNTEAFF.